The T cell receptor beta chain under discussion was sequenced for a study of T-cell memory formation after mild COVID-19. Study background: Most TCR clusters belonged to a single donor. The study's findings and limits: For contracting clones, CD4+ ones sat mainly in CM and EM, CD8+ in EMRA. Pre-infection memory contained some responding clones, which suggested that cross-reactive memory had joined.

The CDR3 sequence is 15 residues long. The V gene's germline CDR1 is MNHEY and CDR2 SVGAGI. Trimming left V 0 bases short and J 1 base short, with 6 bases between. This clonotype was counted between two and nine times. What it recognizes is unknown. TCRdb re-called the 5' RACE reads through MiXCR, storing one row per CDR3 protein. The sample lists some 450,000 distinct CDR3 sequences, 15% to 20% occurring once. The origin of this receptor is a man aged 18-30 years who had mild COVID-19 (a few samples of this study predate the infection). Cell type and time point are not known. Sample: PBMCs or a T cell subset sorted from them (not recorded which). V and J are TRBV6-5 and TRBJ2-2; D may be TRBD2 (5 bases). The CDR3 region is CASSYSSGNTGELFF. The CDR3 coding sequence is TGTGCCAGCAGTTACTCGAGCGGGAACACCGGGGAGCTGTTTTTT.